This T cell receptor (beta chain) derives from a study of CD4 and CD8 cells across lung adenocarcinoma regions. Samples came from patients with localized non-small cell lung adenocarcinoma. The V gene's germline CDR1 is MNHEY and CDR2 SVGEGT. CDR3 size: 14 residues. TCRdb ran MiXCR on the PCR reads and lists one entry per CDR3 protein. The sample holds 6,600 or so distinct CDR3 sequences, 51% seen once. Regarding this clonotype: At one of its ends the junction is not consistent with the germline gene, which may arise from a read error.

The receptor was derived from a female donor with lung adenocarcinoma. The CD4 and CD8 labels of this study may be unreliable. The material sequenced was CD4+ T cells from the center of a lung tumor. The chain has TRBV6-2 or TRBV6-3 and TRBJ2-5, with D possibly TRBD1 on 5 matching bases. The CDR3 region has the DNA TGTGCGGGGCGCAGGGCCCGCGGCCAAGAGACGCAGTACTTC. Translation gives CAGRRARGQETQYF.